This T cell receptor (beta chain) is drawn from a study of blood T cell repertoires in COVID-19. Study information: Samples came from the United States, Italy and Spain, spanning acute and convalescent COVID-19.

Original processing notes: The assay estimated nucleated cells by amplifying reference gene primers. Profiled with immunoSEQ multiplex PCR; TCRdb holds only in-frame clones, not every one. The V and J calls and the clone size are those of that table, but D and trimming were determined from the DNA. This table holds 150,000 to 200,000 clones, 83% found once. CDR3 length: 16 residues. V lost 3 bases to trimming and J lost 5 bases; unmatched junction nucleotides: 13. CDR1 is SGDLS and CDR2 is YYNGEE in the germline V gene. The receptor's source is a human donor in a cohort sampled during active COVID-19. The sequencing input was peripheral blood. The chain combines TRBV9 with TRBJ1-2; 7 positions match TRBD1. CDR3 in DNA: TGTGCCAGCAGCGCACGAGGGACAGCGTGGGCTTATGGCTACACCTTC. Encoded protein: CASSARGTAWAYGYTF.